A selection of T cell receptor beta chains follows, all from one sample in a study of blood T cells in healthy people across ages. TCRdb reanalysed the 5' RACE reads using MiXCR and keeps one entry per CDR3 protein. Of fewer than 1.5 million distinct CDR3 sequences in the sample, around two fifths were seen once. The sequenced material came from blood. These receptors were taken from a woman under 30 in good health. CDR3s include the opening cysteine and the closing phenylalanine or tryptophan.

v_gene: TRBV7-9; j_gene: TRBJ2-3; CDR3aa: CASSLATSTSRATDTQYF
v_gene: TRBV27; j_gene: TRBJ2-3; CDR3aa: CASSFRQIQPDTQYF
v_gene: TRBV5-1; j_gene: TRBJ2-7; CDR3aa: CASSPVAGSSSYEQYF
v_gene: TRBV5-1; j_gene: TRBJ2-5; CDR3aa: CASSPSGGEVETQYF
v_gene: TRBV12-3/TRBV12-4; j_gene: TRBJ2-1; CDR3aa: CASSPGGREWNEQFF
v_gene: TRBV29-1; j_gene: TRBJ2-1; CDR3aa: CSVERSYNEQFF
v_gene: TRBV6-6; j_gene: TRBJ1-3; CDR3aa: CAIWGGAPFSGNTIYF
v_gene: TRBV12-3/TRBV12-4; j_gene: TRBJ1-2; CDR3aa: CASSPGTGGISYGYTF
v_gene: TRBV12-3/TRBV12-4; j_gene: TRBJ2-2; CDR3aa: CASSQPVASGRYSGELFF
v_gene: TRBV3-1; j_gene: TRBJ2-7; CDR3aa: CASSQGKGTYEQYF
v_gene: TRBV9; j_gene: TRBJ2-7; CDR3aa: CASSVAPQETYEQYF
v_gene: TRBV20-1; j_gene: TRBJ2-3; CDR3aa: CSASERGGTDTQYF
v_gene: TRBV28; j_gene: -; CDR3aa: CASTPTSGSSYEQYF
v_gene: TRBV5-1; j_gene: TRBJ2-3; CDR3aa: CASSSYRTSGGGLSTDTQYF
v_gene: TRBV11-2; j_gene: TRBJ2-5; CDR3aa: CASSSTGWETQYF
v_gene: TRBV2; j_gene: -; CDR3aa: CASTGTSGSYNEQYF
v_gene: TRBV10-3; j_gene: TRBJ2-7; CDR3aa: CAISAGTARSYEQYF
v_gene: TRBV3-1; j_gene: TRBJ2-5; CDR3aa: CASSHHTTLYQETQYF
v_gene: TRBV20-1; j_gene: TRBJ2-3; CDR3aa: CSARDLGVAGGSTDTQYF
v_gene: TRBV9; j_gene: TRBJ2-5; CDR3aa: CASSVSGGAQVETQYF
v_gene: TRBV6-5; j_gene: TRBJ2-5; CDR3aa: CASSQLALQETQYF
v_gene: TRBV20-1; j_gene: TRBJ2-5; CDR3aa: CSAPCGALAAQYF
v_gene: TRBV28; j_gene: TRBJ2-7; CDR3aa: CASSFRDRPSYEQYF